The T cell receptor beta chain under discussion was sequenced for a study of radiotherapy plus CTLA-4 blockade in lung cancer. Overall study: Objective responses were observed in around 17% of patients, and disease control was achieved by roughly 29%. Study-level findings and limits: Once radiotherapy plus ipilimumab had been given, TCR clones derived from tumor expanded in blood.

The assay was immunoSEQ multiplex PCR, and TCRdb's table has in-frame clones only and misses some. The sample gives 20,000 to 30,000 clones, over 70% of which show up once; 24% is in the top ten. V lost 0 bases and J lost 1, with 9 bases in between. The V gene's germline CDR1 is MNHNY and CDR2 SVGAGI (reference sequence). The CDR3 has 15 amino acids. Concerning this clone itself: Its antigen is as yet unknown.

Participants had chemo-refractory metastatic non-small-cell lung cancer and were treated with focal radiation plus ipilimumab CTLA-4 blockade. The genes are TRBV6-6 and TRBJ1-1; D gene ambiguous. This TCR derives from a human donor with non-small cell lung cancer that progressed on radiotherapy plus ipilimumab. Sequenced here: peripheral blood, sampled from a patient treated with radiotherapy plus ipilimumab. CDR3 protein: CASSYSRAPNTEAFF. The CDR3 bases are TGTGCCAGCAGTTACTCGAGAGCTCCGAACACTGAAGCTTTCTTT.